Shown below are 30 T cell receptor beta chains from a single sample sequenced in a study of type 1 and type 2 diabetes patients. Genomic DNA was the PCR template. Amplification of the beta chain CDR3 used 30 forward and 13 reverse multiplex primers. TCRdb re-called the multiplex PCR reads through MiXCR, storing one row per CDR3 protein. Counted here are 280,000 or so distinct CDR3 sequences, roughly 50% occurring once; the ten biggest clones make up around 15%. Sequences were obtained from peripheral blood mononuclear cells (PBMCs). These receptors were taken from a man younger than 35 with type 2 diabetes.

The CDR3 loop reads CASSFQSVGVNTEAFF. CDR3 DNA: TGTGCCAGCAGTTTTCAGTCAGTCGGGGTGAACACTGAAGCTTTCTTT. V gene TRBV27 combines with J gene TRBJ1-1, with D hard to call. Germline CDR1 is MNHEY and CDR2 is SMNVEV (reference sequence). The CDR3 contains 16 residues. V was cut by 3 bases and J by 0 bases, with 14 bases left in between.

The chain is built from TRBV2 and TRBJ2-5, with D perhaps matching TRBD2 (6 bases). Trimming cost V 8 bases and J 4 bases, with 11 bases left between them. Germline V gene lookup returns CDR1 SNHLY and CDR2 FYNNEI. The length of the CDR3 is 12 residues. In nucleotides, the CDR3 is TGTGCCAGCGGTAGAGCGGGAGAGACCCAGTACTTC. It encodes CASGRAGETQYF. Full variable domain (missing parts from reference TRBV2 and TRBJ2-5): EPEVTQTPSHQVTQMGQEVILRCVPISNHLYFYWYRQILGQKVEFLVSFYNNEISEKSEIFDDQFSVERPDGSNFTLKIRSTKLEDSAMYFCASGRAGETQYFGPGTRLLVL.

The genes are TRBV14 and TRBJ2-5, with D unclear. This CDR3 comprises 14 residues. The germline gives CDR1 SGHDN, CDR2 FVKESK. V was shortened by 6 bases and J by 1 base, with 12 bases between the two germline ends. DNA of the CDR3: TGTGCCAGCAGTTTAGACGGAATCCAAGAGACCCAGTACTTC. Protein sequence: CASSLDGIQETQYF.

This clonotype was counted a single time. J is TRBJ1-4 and V is TRBV2, with 9 bases that match TRBD1. CDR1 SNHLY and CDR2 FYNNEI come from the germline V gene. CDR3 length: 14 amino acids. V shed 6 bases, J shed 7 bases, and the junction held 6 bases outside the gene matches. The CDR3 reads CASSATGGSEKLFF. CDR3 coding DNA: TGTGCCAGCAGCGCGACAGGGGGTAGTGAAAAACTGTTTTTT.

The chain combines TRBV27 with TRBJ2-1; TRBD1 matches 8 bases. Germline V gene sequence: CDR1 MNHEY, CDR2 SMNVEV (reference sequence). The junction had 13 bases not matched to a gene; V was cut back by 10 bases and J by 2 bases. The CDR3 runs to 16 residues. The CDR3 DNA is TGTGCCACTAGACTAACCGGGACAGGAACCTACAATGAGCAGTTCTTC. As protein: CATRLTGTGTYNEQFF.

This clonotype was counted between two and nine times. This chain uses TRBV27 with TRBJ2-3, with 7 bases that match TRBD1. The CDR3 has 14 residues. The V and J ends lost 5 bases and 3 bases, in that order; junction bases with no gene match: 5. Per germline, CDR1 MNHEY and CDR2 SMNVEV (reference sequence). The CDR3 region has the DNA TGTGCCAGCAGTAGGAACAGGGGAACAGATACGCAGTATTTT. Translation: CASSRNRGTDTQYF.

J is TRBJ2-7 and V is TRBV20-1; TRBD1 aligns across 8 bases. The junction had 11 bases not matched to a gene; V was cut back by 5 bases and J by 5 bases. From germline, CDR1 is DFQATT and CDR2 SNEGSKA (reference sequence). The CDR3 contains 14 residues. CDR3: CSAAYPRGLNEQYF. CDR3 sequence (DNA): TGCAGTGCTGCCTACCCCAGGGGGCTTAACGAGCAGTACTTC.

The chain carries TRBV15 and TRBJ2-3, with D perhaps TRBD2 (6 bases). The CDR3 runs to 16 residues. V lost 0 bases to trimming and J lost 4 bases, with 14 bases between them. Germline CDR1 LNHNV, CDR2 YYDKDF (reference sequence). The CDR3 nucleotides read TGTGCCACCAGCAGAGAGGCAGACTCTAGCGCAGATACGCAGTATTTT. It codes for CATSREADSSADTQYF. Full variable domain (outside the CDR3, taken from reference TRBV15 and TRBJ2-3): DAMVIQNPRYQVTQFGKPVTLSCSQTLNHNVMYWYQQKSSQAPKLLFHYYDKDFNNEADTPDNFQSRRPNTSFCFLDIRSPGLGDTAMYLCATSREADSSADTQYFGPGTRLTVL.

The gene calls are TRBV20-1 and TRBJ2-1; D perhaps matches TRBD1 (5 bases). V dropped 0 bases and J dropped 3 bases, with 12 bases sitting between them. Germline CDR1 reads DFQATT; CDR2 reads SNEGSKA (reference sequence). The CDR3 contains 15 residues. The CDR3 DNA sequence: TGCAGTGCTAGAGATCTGGGGCAGGGCTACAATGAGCAGTTCTTC. It yields the protein CSARDLGQGYNEQFF.

With regard to this clonotype: The junction and the germline gene differ at one end; a read error may be behind it. V is TRBV2 and J is TRBJ2-2; 8 bases align to TRBD1. The CDR3 is 14 amino acids. Germline V lookup: CDR1 SNHLY, CDR2 FYNNEI. CDR3 sequence: CASSGQGNTGEPFF. For the CDR3, the DNA is TGTGCCAGCAGTGGACAGGGGAACACCGGGGAGCCGTTTTTT.

This chain joins TRBV27 and TRBJ1-2; tentatively, D is TRBD1 (5 bases). From germline, CDR1 is MNHEY and CDR2 SMNVEV (reference sequence). The CDR3 has 14 amino acids. V was pared by 2 bases and J by 4 bases, with 11 bases between. Written as DNA, the CDR3 is TGTGCCAGCAGTTTAATAGGGGTGGGCTATGGCTACACCTTC. This codes for CASSLIGVGYGYTF.

This clonotype appeared a few times. The chain combines TRBV5-1 with TRBJ1-2; D perhaps matches TRBD1 (5 bases). The germline CDR1 and CDR2 sequences are SGHRS and YFSETQ. The CDR3 covers 16 residues. V lost 1 base, J lost 5 bases, and 18 bases lay in between. CDR3 DNA: TGCGCCAGCAGCTTGATAGGTGGACAAGGGAATTATGGCTACACCTTC. Amino acid sequence: CASSLIGGQGNYGYTF.

The chain couples TRBV20-1 to TRBJ1-6; D not certain. V dropped 6 bases and J dropped 10 bases, with 22 bases sitting between them. Germline CDR1 is DFQATT and CDR2 is SNEGSKA (reference sequence). This CDR3 contains 15 residues. The CDR3 region has the DNA TGCAGTGCCCCCGACCGGGAGGTCCCAAAATCACCCCTCCACTTT. Translated: CSAPDREVPKSPLHF.

The chain recombines TRBV28 with TRBJ2-1, with 7 bases matching TRBD2. The CDR3 has 15 amino acids. The germline gives CDR1 MDHEN, CDR2 SYDVKM. The ends lost 2 bases at V and 3 bases at J; junction bases unmatched: 4. This CDR3 reads CASSLGVAGYNEQFF. The CDR3 DNA reads TGTGCCAGCAGTTTAGGGGTAGCGGGCTACAATGAGCAGTTCTTC.

The chain couples TRBV19 to TRBJ1-2; TRBD1 agrees at 7 bases. In germline, CDR1 is LNHDA, CDR2 SQIVND (reference sequence). The CDR3 is 14 residues long. The trim removed 3 bases at V and 5 bases at J, leaving 6 bases unmatched. This chain's CDR3 is CASSITGTDYGYTF. DNA of the CDR3: TGTGCCAGTAGTATTACCGGGACAGATTATGGCTACACCTTC.

In this sample, this clonotype turned up a few times. The chain recombines TRBV7-8 with TRBJ2-7; D not resolved. Trimming shortened V by 0 bases and J by 2 bases, and 11 bases separated the two germline ends. CDR1 and CDR2 (germline): SGHVS, FQNEAQ. The CDR3 is made up of 15 amino acids. CDR3 nucleotides: TGTGCCAGCAGCTTAGCGACTTCTCGGGCCTACGAGCAGTACTTC. It encodes CASSLATSRAYEQYF.

This clonotype was found a few times. J is TRBJ2-7 and V is TRBV5-6; D remains ambiguous. The CDR3 extends over 14 amino acids. The V end was cut by 0 bases, the J end by 0 bases, with 7 bases between. Germline CDR1 and CDR2: SGHDT and YYEEEE. The CDR3 spells CASSLVRFSYEQYF. The CDR3 bases are TGTGCCAGCAGCTTGGTGCGTTTCTCCTACGAGCAGTACTTC.

This clonotype was seen a handful of times. The V call is TRBV20-1, the J call TRBJ2-5; D is perhaps TRBD1 (6 bases). The germline gives CDR1 DFQATT, CDR2 SNEGSKA (reference sequence). The CDR3 is 12 residues long. Trimming left V 7 bases short and J 3 bases short, with 12 bases between. The chain's CDR3 is CSGKGVKETQYF. The DNA for the CDR3 is TGCAGTGGCAAGGGGGTCAAAGAGACCCAGTACTTC.

CDR3 loop: CASSHRDRAGEQYF. The CDR3 DNA reads as TGTGCCAGCAGCCACCGGGACAGGGCTGGGGAGCAGTACTTC. The chain has TRBV6-5 and TRBJ2-7; 9 bases are a match to TRBD1. The CDR3 consists of 14 residues. The junction had 10 bases not matched to a gene; V was cut back by 6 bases and J by 7 bases. Germline CDR1 and CDR2: MNHEY and SVGAGI.

CDR3 coding DNA: TGTGCCAGCAGTTACCCGATATTCGACGAGGGCACTGAAGCTTTCTTT. Its protein is CASSYPIFDEGTEAFF. The rearrangement uses TRBV6-6 and TRBJ1-1; D is undetermined. Trimming cost V 2 bases and J 4 bases, with 17 bases left between them. CDR3 length: 16 residues. The germline V gene encodes CDR1 MNHNY and CDR2 SVGAGI (reference sequence).

This clonotype occurred a few times. This chain links TRBV6-2 or TRBV6-3 with TRBJ1-4; 7 bases align to TRBD1. With 6 bases clipped from V and 8 bases from J, the junction kept 9 bases outside the gene matches. Germline-derived CDR1 and CDR2 are MNHEY and SVGEGT. This CDR3 spans 14 amino acids. The CDR3 bases are TGTGCCAGCAGGCACCAGGGGGTTGGCGAAAAACTGTTTTTT. As protein: CASRHQGVGEKLFF.

This chain uses TRBV2 with TRBJ1-1, with D perhaps TRBD1 (5 bases). Deletions cut 5 bases from V and 7 bases from J, with 14 bases between. From germline, CDR1 is SNHLY and CDR2 FYNNEI. The CDR3 sequence is 13 residues long. The CDR3 DNA sequence: TGTGCCAGCAGTTTGGGACTTTTTGGTGAAGCTTTCTTT. Translated: CASSLGLFGEAFF.

This clonotype occurred a few times. The chain uses TRBV7-9 and TRBJ2-7; 7 nucleotides match TRBD1. Germline loops: CDR1 SEHNR, CDR2 FQNEAQ (reference sequence). The J segment lost 3 bases and the V segment lost 5 bases, leaving 7 bases of the junction unmatched. The CDR3 length is 14 residues. CDR3 in DNA: TGTGCCAGCAGCCCACCCGGGACAGTCTACGAGCAGTACTTC. Translated: CASSPPGTVYEQYF.

This clonotype has a handful of counts. The genes are TRBV29-1 and TRBJ2-7; D is perhaps TRBD1 (6 bases). Germline V CDR1 and CDR2: SQVTM, ANQGSEA. This CDR3 has 13 amino acids. Trimming cost V 8 bases and J 1 base, with 15 bases left between them. The CDR3 protein is CSISTGRSYEQYF. CDR3 DNA: TGCAGCATTAGTACAGGGAGATCCTACGAGCAGTACTTC.

The chain has TRBV12-3 or TRBV12-4 and TRBJ2-1, with 8 bases aligning to TRBD2. This CDR3 has 15 amino acids. Germline trimming cut 3 bases from V and 6 bases from J; bases unmatched to any gene: 7. This CDR3 is CASSFSGTSSNEQFF. The CDR3 DNA sequence: TGTGCCAGCAGTTTTTCCGGGACTAGTTCCAATGAGCAGTTCTTC.

This clonotype was found once. The rearrangement links TRBV27 to TRBJ2-1; 7 bases fit TRBD2. CDR1 and CDR2 (germline): MNHEY, SMNVEV (reference sequence). The CDR3 has 17 amino acids. V gave up 5 bases and J gave up 0 bases; unmatched junction bases: 10. The CDR3 DNA reads as TGTGCCAGCAGTCCGCCCGTAGCGGGTAGCTCCTACAATGAGCAGTTCTTC. This sequence encodes CASSPPVAGSSYNEQFF.

The chain recombines TRBV11-3 with TRBJ2-3; D is perhaps TRBD1 (9 bases). The CDR3 has 17 amino acids. Germline lookup yields CDR1 SGHNT and CDR2 YENEEA. Trimming stripped 7 bases from V and 2 bases from J, with 22 bases between. The DNA of the CDR3 is TGTGCCAGCACCGTAGCGGGGACAGGGTATATCACAGATACGCAGTATTTT. Protein product: CASTVAGTGYITDTQYF.

This clonotype was seen a handful of times. The rearrangement links TRBV19 to TRBJ2-1, with 7 bases matching TRBD2. Germline V gene data show CDR1 as LNHDA and CDR2 as SQIVND (reference sequence). V shed 3 bases, J shed 4 bases, and the junction held 6 bases outside the gene matches. CDR3 length equals 15 residues. The DNA for the CDR3 is TGTGCCAGTAGTATGCGAGACGGGGGGTACAATGAGCAGTTCTTC. Residues: CASSMRDGGYNEQFF.

The chain joins TRBV28 to TRBJ2-7; D gene uncertain. V was clipped by 8 bases and J by 5 bases, with 19 bases between them. The CDR3 consists of 14 residues. Germline lookup yields CDR1 MDHEN and CDR2 SYDVKM. CDR3 loop: CASLSLGIGHEQYF. The CDR3 DNA reads TGTGCCAGCTTAAGTCTGGGGATTGGCCACGAGCAGTACTTC.

The chain joins TRBV2 to TRBJ1-4; 7 positions agree with TRBD1. The CDR3 length is 17 residues. V shed 4 bases and J 0 bases; nucleotides not matched to a gene: 8. Germline assignment: CDR1 SNHLY and CDR2 FYNNEI. The CDR3 reads CASSGGDSTPTNEKLFF. In nucleotides, the CDR3 is TGTGCCAGCAGTGGTGGGGACAGTACCCCAACTAATGAAAAACTGTTTTTT.